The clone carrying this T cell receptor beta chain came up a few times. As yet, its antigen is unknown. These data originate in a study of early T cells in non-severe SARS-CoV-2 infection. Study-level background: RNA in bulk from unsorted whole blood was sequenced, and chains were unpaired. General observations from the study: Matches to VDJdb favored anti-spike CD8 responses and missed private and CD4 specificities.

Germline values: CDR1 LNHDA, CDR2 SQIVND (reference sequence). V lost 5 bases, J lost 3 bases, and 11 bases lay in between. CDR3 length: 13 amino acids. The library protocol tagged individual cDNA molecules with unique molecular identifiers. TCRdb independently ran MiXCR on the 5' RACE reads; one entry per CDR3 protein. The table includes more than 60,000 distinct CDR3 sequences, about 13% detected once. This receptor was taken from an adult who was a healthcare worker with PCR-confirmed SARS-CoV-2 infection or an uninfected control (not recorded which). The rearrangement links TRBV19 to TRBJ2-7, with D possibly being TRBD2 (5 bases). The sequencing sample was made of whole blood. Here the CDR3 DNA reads TGTGCCAGTAGTTACTCCGGGAACTACGAGCAGTACTTC. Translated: CASSYSGNYEQYF.